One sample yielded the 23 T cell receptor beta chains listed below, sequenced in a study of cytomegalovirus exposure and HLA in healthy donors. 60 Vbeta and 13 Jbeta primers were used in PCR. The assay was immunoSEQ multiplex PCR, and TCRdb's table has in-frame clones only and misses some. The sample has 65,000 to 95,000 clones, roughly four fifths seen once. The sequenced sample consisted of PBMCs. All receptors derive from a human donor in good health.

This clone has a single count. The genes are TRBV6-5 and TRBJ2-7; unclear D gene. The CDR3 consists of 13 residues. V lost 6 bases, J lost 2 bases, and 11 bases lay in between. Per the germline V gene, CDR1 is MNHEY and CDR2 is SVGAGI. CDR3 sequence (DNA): TGTGCCAGCAGACGAGACACGGCCTACGAGCAGTACTTC. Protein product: CASRRDTAYEQYF.

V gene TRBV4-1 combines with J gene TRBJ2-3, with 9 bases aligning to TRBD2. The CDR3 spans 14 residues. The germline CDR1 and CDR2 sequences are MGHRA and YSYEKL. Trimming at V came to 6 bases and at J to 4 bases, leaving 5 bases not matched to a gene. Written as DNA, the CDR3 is TGCGCCAGCAGGGGGGGACTAGCAGCAGATACGCAGTATTTT. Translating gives CASRGGLAADTQYF.

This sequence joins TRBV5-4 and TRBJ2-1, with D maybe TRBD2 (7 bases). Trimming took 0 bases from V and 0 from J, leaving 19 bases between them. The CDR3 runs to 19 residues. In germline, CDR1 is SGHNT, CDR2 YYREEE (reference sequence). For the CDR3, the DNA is TGTGCCAGCAGCTTGGGTGGCTTGCGGGGGCTAAGCTCCTACAATGAGCAGTTCTTC. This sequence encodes CASSLGGLRGLSSYNEQFF.

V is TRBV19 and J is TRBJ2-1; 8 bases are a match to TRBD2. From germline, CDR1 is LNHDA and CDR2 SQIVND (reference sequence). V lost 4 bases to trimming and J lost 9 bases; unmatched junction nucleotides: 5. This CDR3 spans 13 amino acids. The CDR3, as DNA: TGTGCCAGTAGTAGGCGGGGGGTTGTTGAGCAGTTCTTC. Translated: CASSRRGVVEQFF.

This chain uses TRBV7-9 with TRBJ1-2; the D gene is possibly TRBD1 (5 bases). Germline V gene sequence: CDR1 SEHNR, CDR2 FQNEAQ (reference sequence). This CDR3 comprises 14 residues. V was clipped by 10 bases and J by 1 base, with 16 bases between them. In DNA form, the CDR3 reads TGTGCCACCGCAGGGCAGGGCCTTAACTATGGCTACACCTTC. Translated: CATAGQGLNYGYTF.

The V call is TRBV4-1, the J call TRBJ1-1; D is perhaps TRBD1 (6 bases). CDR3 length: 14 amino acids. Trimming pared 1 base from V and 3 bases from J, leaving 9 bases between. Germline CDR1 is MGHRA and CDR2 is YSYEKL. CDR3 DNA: TGCGCCAGCAGCCAAGGACAGGACGACACTGAAGCTTTCTTT. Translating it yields CASSQGQDDTEAFF.

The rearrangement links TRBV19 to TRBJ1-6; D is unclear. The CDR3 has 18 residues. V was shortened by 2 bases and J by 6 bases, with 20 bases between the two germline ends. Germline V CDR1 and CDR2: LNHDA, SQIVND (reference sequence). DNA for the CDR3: TGTGCCAGTAGTATAACTGTACCCAGAGGCGGCGCTAATTCACCCCTCCACTTT. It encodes CASSITVPRGGANSPLHF.

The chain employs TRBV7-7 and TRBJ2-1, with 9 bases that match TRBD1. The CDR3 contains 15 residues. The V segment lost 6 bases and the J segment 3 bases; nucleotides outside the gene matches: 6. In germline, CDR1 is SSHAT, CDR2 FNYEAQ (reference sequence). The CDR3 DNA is TGTGCCAGCAGACCCGGGACAGGGATCTACAATGAGCAGTTCTTC. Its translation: CASRPGTGIYNEQFF.

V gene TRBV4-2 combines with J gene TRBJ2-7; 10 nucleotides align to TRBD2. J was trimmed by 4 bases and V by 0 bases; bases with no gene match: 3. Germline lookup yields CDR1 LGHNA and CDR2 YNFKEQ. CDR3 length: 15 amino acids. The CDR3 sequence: CASSQEGLAVYEQYF. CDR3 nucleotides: TGTGCCAGCAGCCAAGAAGGACTAGCGGTATACGAGCAGTACTTC.

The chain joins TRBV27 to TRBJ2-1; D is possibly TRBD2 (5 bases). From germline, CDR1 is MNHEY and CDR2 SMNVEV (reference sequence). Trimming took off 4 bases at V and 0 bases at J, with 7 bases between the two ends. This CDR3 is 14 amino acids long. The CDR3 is CASSSLGSYNEQFF. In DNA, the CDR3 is TGTGCCAGCAGTTCACTAGGCTCCTACAATGAGCAGTTCTTC.

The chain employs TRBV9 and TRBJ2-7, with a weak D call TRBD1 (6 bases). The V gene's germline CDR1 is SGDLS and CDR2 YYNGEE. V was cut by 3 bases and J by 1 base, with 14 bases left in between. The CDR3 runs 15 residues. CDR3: CASSGSGDSSYEQYF. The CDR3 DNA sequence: TGTGCCAGCAGCGGATCAGGGGATTCATCCTACGAGCAGTACTTC.

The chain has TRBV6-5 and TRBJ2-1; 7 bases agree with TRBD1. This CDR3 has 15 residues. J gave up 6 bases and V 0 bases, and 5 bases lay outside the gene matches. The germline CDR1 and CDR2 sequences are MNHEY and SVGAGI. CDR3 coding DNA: TGTGCCAGCAGTTACTCGACGACAGGGACCAATGAGCAGTTCTTC. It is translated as CASSYSTTGTNEQFF.

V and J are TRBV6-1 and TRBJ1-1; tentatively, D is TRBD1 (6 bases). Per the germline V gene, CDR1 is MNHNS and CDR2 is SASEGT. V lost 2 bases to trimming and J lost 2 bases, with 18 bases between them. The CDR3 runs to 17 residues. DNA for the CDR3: TGTGCCAGCAGTGAACCGGGGGGACCGGGACAAAACACTGAAGCTTTCTTT. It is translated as CASSEPGGPGQNTEAFF.

In DNA form, the CDR3 reads TGTGCCAGCAGCTTGGCCGCGGGGGAAGAGACCCAGTACTTC. Translating it yields CASSLAAGEETQYF. The rearrangement links TRBV5-4 to TRBJ2-5; 7 bases are a match to TRBD2. This CDR3 spans 14 amino acids. V shed 0 bases, J shed 3 bases, and the junction held 2 bases outside the gene matches. Germline CDR1 and CDR2: SGHNT and YYREEE (reference sequence).

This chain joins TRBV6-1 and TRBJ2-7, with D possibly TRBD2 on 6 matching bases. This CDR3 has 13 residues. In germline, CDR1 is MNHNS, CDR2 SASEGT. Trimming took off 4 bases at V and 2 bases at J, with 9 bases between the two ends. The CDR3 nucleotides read TGTGCCAGCAGTGTTAGCGGTGCCTACGAGCAGTACTTC. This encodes CASSVSGAYEQYF.

CDR3 region: CASSLIASHEQFF. DNA for the CDR3: TGTGCCAGCAGCTTGATCGCAAGCCATGAGCAGTTCTTC. V is TRBV5-4 and J is TRBJ2-1; D unresolved. The V end lost 1 base, the J end lost 8 bases, and 10 bases lay between the germline ends. The CDR3 has 13 amino acids. CDR1 and CDR2 (germline): SGHNT, YYREEE (reference sequence).

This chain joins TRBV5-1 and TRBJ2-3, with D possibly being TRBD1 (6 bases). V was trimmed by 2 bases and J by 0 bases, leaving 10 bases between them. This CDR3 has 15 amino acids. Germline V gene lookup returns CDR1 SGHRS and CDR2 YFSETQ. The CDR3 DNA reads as TGCGCCAGCAGCTTTGGACAGCATAGCACAGATACGCAGTATTTT. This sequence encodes CASSFGQHSTDTQYF.

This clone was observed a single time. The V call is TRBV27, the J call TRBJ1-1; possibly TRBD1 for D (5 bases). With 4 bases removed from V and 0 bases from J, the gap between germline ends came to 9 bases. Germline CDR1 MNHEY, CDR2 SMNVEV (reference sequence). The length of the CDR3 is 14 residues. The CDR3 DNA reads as TGTGCCAGCAGTTCAGCGACAGTGAACACTGAAGCTTTCTTT. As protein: CASSSATVNTEAFF.

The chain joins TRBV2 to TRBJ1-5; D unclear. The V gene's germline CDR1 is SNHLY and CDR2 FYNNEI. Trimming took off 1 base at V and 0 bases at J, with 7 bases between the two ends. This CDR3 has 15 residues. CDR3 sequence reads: CASSEGSYSNQPQHF. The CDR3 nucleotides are TGTGCCAGCAGTGAAGGTAGTTATAGCAATCAGCCCCAGCATTTT.

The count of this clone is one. The CDR3: CATSILGSRQGRTEAFF. The CDR3 DNA is TGTGCCACCAGCATATTAGGGTCAAGACAGGGGAGGACTGAAGCTTTCTTT. The chain links TRBV15 to TRBJ1-1; 8 bases align to TRBD1. The CDR3 length is 17 residues. CDR1 is LNHNV, CDR2 YYDKDF, per germline (reference sequence). The ends lost 4 bases at V and 5 bases at J; junction bases unmatched: 15.

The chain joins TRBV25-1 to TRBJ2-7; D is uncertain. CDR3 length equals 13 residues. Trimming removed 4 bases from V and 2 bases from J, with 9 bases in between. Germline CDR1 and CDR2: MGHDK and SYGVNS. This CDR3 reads CASSVGGTYEQYF. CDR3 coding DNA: TGTGCCAGCAGTGTTGGCGGAACCTACGAGCAGTACTTC.

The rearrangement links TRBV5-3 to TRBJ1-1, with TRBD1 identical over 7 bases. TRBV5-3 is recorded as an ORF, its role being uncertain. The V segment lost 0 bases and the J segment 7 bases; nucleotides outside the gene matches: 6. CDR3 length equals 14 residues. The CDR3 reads CARSLEGTGDEAFF. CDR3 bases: TGTGCCAGAAGCTTGGAGGGTACAGGGGATGAAGCTTTCTTT.

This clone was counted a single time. CDR3 loop: CASSSNAGREQFF. CDR3 DNA: TGTGCCAGCAGCTCAAACGCGGGGAGGGAGCAGTTCTTC. The V call is TRBV9, the J call TRBJ2-1, with D tentatively TRBD2 (6 bases). The CDR3 covers 13 residues. The V gene's germline CDR1 is SGDLS and CDR2 YYNGEE. V dropped 4 bases and J dropped 10 bases, with 15 bases sitting between them.